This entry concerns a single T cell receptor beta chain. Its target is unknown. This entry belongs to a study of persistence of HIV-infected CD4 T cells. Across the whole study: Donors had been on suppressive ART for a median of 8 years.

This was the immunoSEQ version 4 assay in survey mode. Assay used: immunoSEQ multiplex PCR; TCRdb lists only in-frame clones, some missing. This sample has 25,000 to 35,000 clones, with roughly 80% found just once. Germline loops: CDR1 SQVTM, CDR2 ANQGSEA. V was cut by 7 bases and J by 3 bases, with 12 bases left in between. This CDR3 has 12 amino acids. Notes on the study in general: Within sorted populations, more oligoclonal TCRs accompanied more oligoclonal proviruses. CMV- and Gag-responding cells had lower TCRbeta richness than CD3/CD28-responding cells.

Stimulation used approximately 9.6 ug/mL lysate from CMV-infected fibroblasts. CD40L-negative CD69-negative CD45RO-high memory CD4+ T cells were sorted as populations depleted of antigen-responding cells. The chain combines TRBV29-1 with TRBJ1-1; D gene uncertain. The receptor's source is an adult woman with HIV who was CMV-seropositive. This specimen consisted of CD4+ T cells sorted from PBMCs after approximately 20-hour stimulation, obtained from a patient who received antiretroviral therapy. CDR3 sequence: CSAEPHDTEAFF. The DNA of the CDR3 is TGCAGCGCCGAGCCCCATGACACTGAAGCTTTCTTT.